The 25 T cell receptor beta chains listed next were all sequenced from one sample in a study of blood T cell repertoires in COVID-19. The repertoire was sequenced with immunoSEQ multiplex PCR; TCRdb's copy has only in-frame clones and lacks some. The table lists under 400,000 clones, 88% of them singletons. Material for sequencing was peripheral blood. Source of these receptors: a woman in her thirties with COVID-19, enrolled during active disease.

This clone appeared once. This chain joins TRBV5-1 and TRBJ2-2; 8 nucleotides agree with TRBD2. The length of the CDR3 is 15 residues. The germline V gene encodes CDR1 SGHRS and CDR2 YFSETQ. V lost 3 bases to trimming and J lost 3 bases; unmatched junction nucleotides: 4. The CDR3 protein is CASSSRGAYTGELFF. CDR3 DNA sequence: TGCGCCAGCAGCTCGCGGGGGGCCTACACCGGGGAGCTGTTTTTT.

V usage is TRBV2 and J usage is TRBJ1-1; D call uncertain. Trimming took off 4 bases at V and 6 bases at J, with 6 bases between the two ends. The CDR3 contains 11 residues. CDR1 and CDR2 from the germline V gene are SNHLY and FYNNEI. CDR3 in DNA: TGTGCCAGCAGTGTATCCCCTGAAGCTTTCTTT. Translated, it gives CASSVSPEAFF.

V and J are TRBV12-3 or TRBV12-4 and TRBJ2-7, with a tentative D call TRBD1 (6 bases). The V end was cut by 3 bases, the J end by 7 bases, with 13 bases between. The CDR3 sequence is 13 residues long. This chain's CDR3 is CASSLAQGIEQYF. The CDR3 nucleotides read TGTGCCAGCAGTTTGGCTCAGGGGATTGAGCAGTACTTC.

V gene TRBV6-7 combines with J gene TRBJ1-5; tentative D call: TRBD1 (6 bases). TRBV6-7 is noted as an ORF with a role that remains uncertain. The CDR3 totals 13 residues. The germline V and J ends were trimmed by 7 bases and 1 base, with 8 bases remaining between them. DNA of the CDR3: TGTGCCAGCACCCAGGGGAGCAATCAGCCCCAGCATTTT. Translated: CASTQGSNQPQHF.

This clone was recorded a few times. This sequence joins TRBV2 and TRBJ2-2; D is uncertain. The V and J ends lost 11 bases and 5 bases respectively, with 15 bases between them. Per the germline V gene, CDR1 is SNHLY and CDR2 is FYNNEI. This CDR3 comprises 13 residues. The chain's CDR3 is CASRLGGTGELFF. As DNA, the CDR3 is TGTGCCTCAAGACTGGGTGGGACCGGGGAGCTGTTTTTT.

The CDR3 here is CASSRSGGGWTEAFF. CDR3 bases: TGTGCCAGCAGCCGCTCCGGGGGGGGCTGGACTGAAGCTTTCTTT. The gene calls are TRBV7-9 and TRBJ1-1; maybe TRBD1 (6 bases). Germline lookup yields CDR1 SEHNR and CDR2 FQNEAQ (reference sequence). CDR3 length: 15 amino acids. V was cut by 5 bases and J by 5 bases, with 18 bases left in between.

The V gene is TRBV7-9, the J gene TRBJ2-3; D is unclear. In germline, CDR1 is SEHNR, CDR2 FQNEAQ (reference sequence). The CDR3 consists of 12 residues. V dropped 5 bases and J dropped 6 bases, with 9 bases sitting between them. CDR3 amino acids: CASSPTDDTQYF. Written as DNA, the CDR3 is TGTGCCAGCAGCCCAACAGATGATACGCAGTATTTT.

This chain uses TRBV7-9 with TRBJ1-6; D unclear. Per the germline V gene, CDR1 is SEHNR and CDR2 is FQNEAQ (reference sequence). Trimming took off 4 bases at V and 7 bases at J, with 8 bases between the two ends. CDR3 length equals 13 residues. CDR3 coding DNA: TGTGCCAGCAGCTCCAGGCTGAATTCACCCCTCCACTTT. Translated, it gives CASSSRLNSPLHF.

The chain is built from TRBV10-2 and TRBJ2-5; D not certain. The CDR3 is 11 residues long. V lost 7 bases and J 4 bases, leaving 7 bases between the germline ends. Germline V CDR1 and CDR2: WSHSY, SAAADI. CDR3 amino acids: CASKNGETQYF. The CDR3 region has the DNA TGCGCCAGCAAAAACGGAGAGACCCAGTACTTC.

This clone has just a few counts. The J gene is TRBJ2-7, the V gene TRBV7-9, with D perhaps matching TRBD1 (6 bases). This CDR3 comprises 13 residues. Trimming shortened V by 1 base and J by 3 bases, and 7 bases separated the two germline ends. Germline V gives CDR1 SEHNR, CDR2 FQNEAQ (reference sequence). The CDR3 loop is CASSLVDSYEQYF. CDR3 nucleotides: TGTGCCAGCAGCTTAGTGGACAGCTACGAGCAGTACTTC.

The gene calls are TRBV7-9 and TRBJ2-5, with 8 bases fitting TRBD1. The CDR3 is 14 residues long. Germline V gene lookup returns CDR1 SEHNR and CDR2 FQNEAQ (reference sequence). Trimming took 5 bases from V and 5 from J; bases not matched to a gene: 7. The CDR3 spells CASSNRGILETQYF. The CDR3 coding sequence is TGTGCCAGCAGCAACAGGGGGATTTTGGAGACCCAGTACTTC.

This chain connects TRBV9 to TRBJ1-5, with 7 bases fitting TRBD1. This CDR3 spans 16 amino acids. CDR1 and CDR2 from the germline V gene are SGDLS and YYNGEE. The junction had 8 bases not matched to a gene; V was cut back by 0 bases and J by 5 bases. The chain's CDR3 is CASSVVFGTADQPQHF. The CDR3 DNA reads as TGTGCCAGCAGCGTAGTCTTCGGGACAGCCGATCAGCCCCAGCATTTT.

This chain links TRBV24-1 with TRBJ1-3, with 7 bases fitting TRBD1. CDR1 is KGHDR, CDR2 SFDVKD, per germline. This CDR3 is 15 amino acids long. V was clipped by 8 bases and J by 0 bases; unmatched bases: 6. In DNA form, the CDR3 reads TGTGCCACCACCTCGACAGGGCTCTCTGGAAACACCATATATTTT. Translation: CATTSTGLSGNTIYF.

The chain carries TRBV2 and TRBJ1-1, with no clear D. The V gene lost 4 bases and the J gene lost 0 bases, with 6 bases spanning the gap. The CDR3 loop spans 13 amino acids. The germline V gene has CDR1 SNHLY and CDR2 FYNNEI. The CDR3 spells CASSGDVNTEAFF. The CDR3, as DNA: TGTGCCAGCAGTGGCGATGTGAACACTGAAGCTTTCTTT.

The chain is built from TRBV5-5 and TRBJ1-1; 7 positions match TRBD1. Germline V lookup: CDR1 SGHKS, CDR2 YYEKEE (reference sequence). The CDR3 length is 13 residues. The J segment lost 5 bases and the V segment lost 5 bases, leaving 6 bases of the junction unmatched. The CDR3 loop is CASSPSGGTEAFF. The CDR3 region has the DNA TGTGCCAGCAGTCCATCAGGGGGAACTGAAGCTTTCTTT.

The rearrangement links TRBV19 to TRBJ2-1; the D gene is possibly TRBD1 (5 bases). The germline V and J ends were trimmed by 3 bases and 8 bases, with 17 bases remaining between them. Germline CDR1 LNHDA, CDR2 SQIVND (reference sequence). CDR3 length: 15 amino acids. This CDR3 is CASSIKFLGVYEQFF. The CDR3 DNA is TGTGCCAGTAGTATTAAGTTCCTAGGGGTGTATGAGCAGTTCTTC.

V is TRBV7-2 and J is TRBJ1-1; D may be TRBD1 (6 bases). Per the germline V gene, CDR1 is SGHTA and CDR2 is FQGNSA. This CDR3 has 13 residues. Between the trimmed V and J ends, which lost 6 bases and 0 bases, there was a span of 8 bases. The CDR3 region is CASRRGMNTEAFF. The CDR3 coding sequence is TGTGCCAGCAGAAGGGGGATGAACACTGAAGCTTTCTTT.

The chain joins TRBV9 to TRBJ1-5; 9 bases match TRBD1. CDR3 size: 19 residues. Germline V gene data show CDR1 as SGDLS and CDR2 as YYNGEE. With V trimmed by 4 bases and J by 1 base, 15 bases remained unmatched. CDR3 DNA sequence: TGTGCCAGCAGCTTTAGACCCGGGACAGGGTGTATCAGCAATCAGCCCCAGCATTTT. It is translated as CASSFRPGTGCISNQPQHF.

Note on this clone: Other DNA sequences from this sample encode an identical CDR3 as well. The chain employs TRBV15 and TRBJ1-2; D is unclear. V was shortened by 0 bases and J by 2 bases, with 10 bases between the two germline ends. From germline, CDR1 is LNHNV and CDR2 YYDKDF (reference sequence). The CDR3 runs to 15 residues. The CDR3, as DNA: TGTGCCACCAGCAGAGACTTCAGCGTGAACTATGGCTACACCTTC. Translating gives CATSRDFSVNYGYTF.

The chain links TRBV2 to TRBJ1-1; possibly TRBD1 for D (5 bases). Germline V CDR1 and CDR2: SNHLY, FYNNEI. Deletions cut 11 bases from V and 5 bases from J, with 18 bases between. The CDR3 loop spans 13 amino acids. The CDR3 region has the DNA TGTGCCGGGGGGAGGGTCCGAGGGACTGAAGCTTTCTTT. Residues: CAGGRVRGTEAFF.

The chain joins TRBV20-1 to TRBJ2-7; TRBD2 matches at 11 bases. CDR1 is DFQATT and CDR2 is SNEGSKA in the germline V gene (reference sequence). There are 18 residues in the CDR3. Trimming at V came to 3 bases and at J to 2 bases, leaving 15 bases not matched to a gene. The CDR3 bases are TGCAGTGCTAGTGGCGCCGGGACTAGCGGATGGTCCGCCTACGAGCAGTACGTC. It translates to CSASGAGTSGWSAYEQYV.

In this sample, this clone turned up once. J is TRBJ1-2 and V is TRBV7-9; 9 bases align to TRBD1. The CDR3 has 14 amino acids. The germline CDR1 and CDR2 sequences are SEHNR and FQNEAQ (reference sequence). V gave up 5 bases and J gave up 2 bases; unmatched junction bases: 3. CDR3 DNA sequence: TGTGCCAGCAGCCGAGGACAGGGGAACTATGGCTACACCTTC. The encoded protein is CASSRGQGNYGYTF.

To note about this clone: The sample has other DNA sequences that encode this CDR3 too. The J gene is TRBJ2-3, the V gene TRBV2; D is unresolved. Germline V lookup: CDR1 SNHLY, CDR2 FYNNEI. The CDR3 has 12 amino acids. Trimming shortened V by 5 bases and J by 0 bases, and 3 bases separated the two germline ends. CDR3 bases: TGTGCCAGCAGTTATAGCACAGATACGCAGTATTTT. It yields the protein CASSYSTDTQYF.

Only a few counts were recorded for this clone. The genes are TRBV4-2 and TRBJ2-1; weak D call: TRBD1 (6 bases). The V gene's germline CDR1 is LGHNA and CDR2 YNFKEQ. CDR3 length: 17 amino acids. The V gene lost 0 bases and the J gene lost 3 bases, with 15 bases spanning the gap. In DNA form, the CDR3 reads TGTGCCAGCAGCCAAGATCCGTGGGACATCGACTACAATGAGCAGTTCTTC. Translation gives CASSQDPWDIDYNEQFF.

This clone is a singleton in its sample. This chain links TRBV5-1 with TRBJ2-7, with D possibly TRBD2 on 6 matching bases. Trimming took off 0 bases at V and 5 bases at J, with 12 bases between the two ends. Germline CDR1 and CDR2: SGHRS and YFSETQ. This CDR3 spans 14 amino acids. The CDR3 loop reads CASSLGGVGDEQYV. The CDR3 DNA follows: TGCGCCAGCAGCTTGGGCGGGGTTGGCGACGAGCAGTACGTC.